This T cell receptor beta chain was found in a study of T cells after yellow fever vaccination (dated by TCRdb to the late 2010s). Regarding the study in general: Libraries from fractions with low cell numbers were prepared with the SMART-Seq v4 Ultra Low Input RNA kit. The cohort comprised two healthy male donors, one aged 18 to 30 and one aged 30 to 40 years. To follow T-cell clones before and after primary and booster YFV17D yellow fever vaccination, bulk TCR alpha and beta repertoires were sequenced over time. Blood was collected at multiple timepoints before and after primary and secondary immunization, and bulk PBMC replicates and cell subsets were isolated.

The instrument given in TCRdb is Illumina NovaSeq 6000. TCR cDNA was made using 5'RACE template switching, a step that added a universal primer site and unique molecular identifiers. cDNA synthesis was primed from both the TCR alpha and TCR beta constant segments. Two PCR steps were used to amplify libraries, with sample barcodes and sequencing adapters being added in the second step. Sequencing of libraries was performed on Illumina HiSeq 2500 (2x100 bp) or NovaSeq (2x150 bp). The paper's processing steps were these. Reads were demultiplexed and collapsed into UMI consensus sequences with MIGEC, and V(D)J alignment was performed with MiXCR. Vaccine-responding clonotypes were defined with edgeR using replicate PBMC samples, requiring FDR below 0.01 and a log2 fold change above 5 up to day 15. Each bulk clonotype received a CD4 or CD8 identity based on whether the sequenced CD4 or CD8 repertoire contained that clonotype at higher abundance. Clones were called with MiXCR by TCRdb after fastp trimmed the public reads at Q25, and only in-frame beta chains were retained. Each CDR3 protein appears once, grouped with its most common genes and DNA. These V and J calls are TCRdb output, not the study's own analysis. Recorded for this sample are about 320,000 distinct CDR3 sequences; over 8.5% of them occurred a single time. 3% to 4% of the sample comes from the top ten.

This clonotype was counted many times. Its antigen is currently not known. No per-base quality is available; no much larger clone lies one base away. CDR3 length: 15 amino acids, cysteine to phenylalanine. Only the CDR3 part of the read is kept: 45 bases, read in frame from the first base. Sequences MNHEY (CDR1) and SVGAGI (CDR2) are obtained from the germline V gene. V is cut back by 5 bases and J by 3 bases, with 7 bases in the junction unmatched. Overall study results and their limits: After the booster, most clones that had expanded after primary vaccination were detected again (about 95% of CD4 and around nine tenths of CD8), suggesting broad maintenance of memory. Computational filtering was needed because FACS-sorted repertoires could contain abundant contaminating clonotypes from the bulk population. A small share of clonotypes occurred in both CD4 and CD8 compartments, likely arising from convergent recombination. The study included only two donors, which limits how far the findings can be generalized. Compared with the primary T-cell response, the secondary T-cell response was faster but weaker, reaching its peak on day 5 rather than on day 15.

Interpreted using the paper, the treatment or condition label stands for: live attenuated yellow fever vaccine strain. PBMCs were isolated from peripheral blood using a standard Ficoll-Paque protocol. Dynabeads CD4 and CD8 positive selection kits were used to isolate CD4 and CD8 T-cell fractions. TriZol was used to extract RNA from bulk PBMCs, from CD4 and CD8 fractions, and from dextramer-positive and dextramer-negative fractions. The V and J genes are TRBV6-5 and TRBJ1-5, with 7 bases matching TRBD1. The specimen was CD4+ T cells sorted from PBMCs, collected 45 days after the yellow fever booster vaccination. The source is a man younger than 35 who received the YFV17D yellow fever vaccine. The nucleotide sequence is TGTGCCAGCAGTCCCGACAGGGCCCTCAATCAGCCCCAGCATTTT. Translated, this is CASSPDRALNQPQHF.